Here is one T cell receptor beta chain with its context. No cognate antigen has been identified for it. No much larger clonotype is one base removed from it; base qualities were not supplied. The sample comes from a study of Ad26.COV2.S vaccination and SARS-CoV-2 variants (TCRdb year 2021). With respect to the entire study: The specificity and breadth of SARS-CoV-2-reactive T cell receptors after Ad26.COV2.S vaccination were assessed by TCRbeta repertoire sequencing. The TCR-sequenced set comprised around 30 samples: approximately 19 Ad26.COV2.S vaccine recipients, 5 placebo recipients and 8 SARS-CoV-2 convalescent individuals.

Trimming accounts for 2 bases at V and 4 bases at J, while the number of junction bases matched to no gene is 4. In the germline V gene (reference sequence), CDR1 corresponds to SEHNR and CDR2 to FQNEAQ. Including cysteine and phenylalanine, the CDR3 has 15 amino acids. The retained sequence is limited to the CDR3, 45 bases, with the frame set at the first base. The immunoSEQ Assay was used to sequence TCRbeta CDR3 regions. After extraction, genomic DNA underwent amplification by bias-controlled multiplex PCR, followed by high-throughput sequencing. Regarding the original processing steps: To quantify the absolute abundance of every unique TCRbeta CDR3 region, sequences were collapsed and filtered. Usable DNA was measured by amplifying reference genes present in all nucleated cells, and TCRbeta template counts were normalized to that usable DNA to estimate T cell fraction. Repertoire TCRs were annotated as SARS-CoV-2-specific by exact matching of V gene, CDR3 amino acid sequence and J gene to a known reactive TCR set. MIRA supplied the reference SARS-CoV-2 TCR set, which was filtered for enrichment in COVID-19-positive ImmuneCODE repertoires so that public or cross-reactive TCRs were removed. Drawing on the MIRA antigens, annotated TCRs were analysed further at the level of specific ORF or position within ORF. Depth was the summed frequency of annotated unique rearrangements, while breadth was defined as annotated unique rearrangements over total unique productive rearrangements. Two-sided Wilcoxon rank-sum tests were used to compare TCR breadth between groups. The table was pulled from immuneACCESS by TCRdb, which kept in-frame rearrangements only. Such tables lose some clones; where checked, under half of the loss comes from unresolved V genes, and the rest has no known cause. V and J calls and clone size are as listed in that table; D and trimming were resolved from the DNA. The sample records over 110,000 clones, 80% to 90% of which are singletons. Approximately 5.1% of the sample is in the top ten clones.

The sample's time point label is to be understood as: individuals recovered from natural SARS-CoV-2 infection. Summary of the overall study and its limitations: The authors noted that total T cell responses may have been underestimated by the TCR breadth and depth analyses. Ad26.COV2.S recipients had higher spike-specific TCR breadth than placebo recipients (P = 0.0014). After vaccination, spike-specific CD8+ and CD4+ T cell responses were reported to show substantial breadth. Vaccine and placebo recipients had similar non-spike TCR breadth, a finding consistent with the vaccine containing only spike.

The chain joins TRBV7-9 to TRBJ2-5; 10 bases in between match TRBD1. The receptor was derived from a human donor who had recovered from COVID-19. This specimen was peripheral blood, taken after recovery from COVID-19. DNA sequence: TGTGCCAGCAGCTTACTGACAGGGGGCGGAGAGACCCAGTACTTC. Its protein product is CASSLLTGGGETQYF.